The clone carrying this T cell receptor (beta chain) was detected many times. The data were obtained in a study of molecular identifiers for immune sequencing clone quantification. With 8 bases clipped from V and 5 bases from J, the junction kept 7 bases outside the gene matches. The germline V gene encodes CDR1 SEHNR and CDR2 FQNEAQ (reference sequence). There are 15 residues in the CDR3. TCRdb analysed the PCR reads with MiXCR anew, one entry per CDR3 protein. The top ten clones hold roughly 1% of a sample with around 25,000 distinct CDR3 sequences, 15% to 20% of them seen once. Based on a CD8+CD4-CCR7+CD45RA+ profile, naive CD8 T cells were sorted.

This TCR was sampled from a human donor in good health. Some libraries in this study had Jurkat cell RNA spiked in. The sample taken for sequencing was naive CD8+ T cells from blood, with Jurkat cell RNA spiked in. Noted subset: FACS-sorted CD8+CD4-CCR7+CD45RA+ naive T cells. The chain uses TRBV7-9 and TRBJ2-5; TRBD2 aligns across 14 bases. The CDR3 loop reads CASSGTSGSLETQYF. The CDR3 region has the DNA TGTGCCAGCTCCGGGACTAGCGGGAGCTTGGAGACCCAGTACTTC.